This T cell receptor beta chain appears in the sequencing data of a study of cytomegalovirus exposure and HLA in healthy donors. The PCR employed 60 Vbeta primers together with 13 Jbeta primers. The repertoire was sequenced with immunoSEQ multiplex PCR; TCRdb's copy has only in-frame clones and lacks some. This sample has tens of thousands of clones, with approximately 72% found just once. V shed 3 bases, J shed 5 bases, and the junction held 20 bases outside the gene matches. This CDR3 has 19 amino acids. CDR1 GTSNPN and CDR2 SVGIG come from the germline V gene (reference sequence). The specimen was PBMCs. The sequence derives from a woman in her thirties or forties in good health and CMV-seronegative. The chain combines TRBV30 with TRBJ2-1; 9 bases fit TRBD2. As DNA, the CDR3 is TGTGCCTGGAGCGTCAGAGGAACGGCGGGAGGGGTTAGGCACAATGAGCAGTTCTTC. This gives the protein CAWSVRGTAGGVRHNEQFF.